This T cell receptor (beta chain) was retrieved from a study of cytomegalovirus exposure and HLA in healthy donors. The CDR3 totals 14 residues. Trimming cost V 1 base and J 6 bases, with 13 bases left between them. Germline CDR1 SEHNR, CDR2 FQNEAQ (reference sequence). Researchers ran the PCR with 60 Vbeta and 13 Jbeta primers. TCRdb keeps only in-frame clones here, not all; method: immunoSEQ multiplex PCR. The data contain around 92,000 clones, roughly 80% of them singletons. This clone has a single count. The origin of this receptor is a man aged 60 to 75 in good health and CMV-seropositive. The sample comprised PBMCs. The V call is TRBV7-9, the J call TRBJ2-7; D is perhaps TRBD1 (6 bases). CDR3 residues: CASSLGQVWVEQYF. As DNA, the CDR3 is TGTGCCAGCAGCTTAGGACAGGTATGGGTCGAGCAGTACTTC.